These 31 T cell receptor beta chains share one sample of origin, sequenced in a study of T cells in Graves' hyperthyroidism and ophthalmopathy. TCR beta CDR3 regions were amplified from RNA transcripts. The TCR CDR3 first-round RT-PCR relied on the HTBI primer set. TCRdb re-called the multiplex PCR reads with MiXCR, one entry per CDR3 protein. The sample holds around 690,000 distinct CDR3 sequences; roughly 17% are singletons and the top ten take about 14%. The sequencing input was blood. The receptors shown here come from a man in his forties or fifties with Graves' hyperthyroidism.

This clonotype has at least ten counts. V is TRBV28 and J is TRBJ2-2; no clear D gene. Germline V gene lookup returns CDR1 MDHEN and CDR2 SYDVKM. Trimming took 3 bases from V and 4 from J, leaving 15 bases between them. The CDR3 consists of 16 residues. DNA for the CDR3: TGTGCCAGCAGTTTTCTAAGTCGCAGGTCCACCGGGGAGCTGTTTTTT. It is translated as CASSFLSRRSTGELFF.

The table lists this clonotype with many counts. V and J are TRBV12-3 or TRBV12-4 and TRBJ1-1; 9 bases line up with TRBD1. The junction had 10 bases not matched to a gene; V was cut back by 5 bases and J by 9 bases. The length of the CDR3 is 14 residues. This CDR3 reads CASSGTGRGPKAFF. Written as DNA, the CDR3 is TGTGCCAGCAGTGGGACAGGGAGAGGCCCCAAAGCTTTCTTT.

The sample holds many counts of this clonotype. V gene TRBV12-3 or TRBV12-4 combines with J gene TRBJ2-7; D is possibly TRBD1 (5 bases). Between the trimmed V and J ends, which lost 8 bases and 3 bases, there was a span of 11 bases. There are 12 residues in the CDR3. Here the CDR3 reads CASGLDSYEQYF. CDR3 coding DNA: TGTGCCAGCGGATTAGACAGCTACGAGCAGTACTTC.

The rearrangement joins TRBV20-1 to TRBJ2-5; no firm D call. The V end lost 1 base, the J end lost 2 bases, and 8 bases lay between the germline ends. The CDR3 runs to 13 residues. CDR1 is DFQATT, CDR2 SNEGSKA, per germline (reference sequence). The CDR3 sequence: CSARGSVQETQYF. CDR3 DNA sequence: TGCAGTGCTAGAGGCTCAGTACAAGAGACCCAGTACTTC.

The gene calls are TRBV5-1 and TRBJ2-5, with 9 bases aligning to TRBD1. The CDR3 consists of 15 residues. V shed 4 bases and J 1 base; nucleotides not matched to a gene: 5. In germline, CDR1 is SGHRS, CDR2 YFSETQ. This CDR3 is CASSRTGAPQETQYF. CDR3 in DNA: TGCGCCAGCAGCAGGACAGGGGCCCCCCAAGAGACCCAGTACTTC.

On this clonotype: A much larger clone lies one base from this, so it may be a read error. In DNA form, the CDR3 reads TGTGCCAGCAGTGAGTTGGGACCGAGCAATCAGCCCCAGCATTTT. Residues: CASSELGPSNQPQHF. The V call is TRBV2, the J call TRBJ1-5; D may be TRBD1 (5 bases). The CDR3 length is 15 residues. V was clipped by 3 bases and J by 1 base, with 10 bases between them. CDR1 is SNHLY and CDR2 is FYNNEI in the germline V gene.

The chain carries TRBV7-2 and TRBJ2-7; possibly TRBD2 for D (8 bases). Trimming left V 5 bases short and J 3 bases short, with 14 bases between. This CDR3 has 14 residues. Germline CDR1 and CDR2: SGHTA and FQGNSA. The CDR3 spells CASSREGANYEQYF. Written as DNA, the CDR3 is TGTGCCAGCAGCCGGGAGGGGGCGAACTACGAGCAGTACTTC. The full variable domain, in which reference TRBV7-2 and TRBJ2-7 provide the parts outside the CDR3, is GAGVSQSPSNKVTEKGKDVELRCDPISGHTALYWYRQSLGQGLEFLIYFQGNSAPDKSGLPSDRFSAERTGGSVSTLTIQRTQQEDSAVYLCASSREGANYEQYFGPGTRLTVT.

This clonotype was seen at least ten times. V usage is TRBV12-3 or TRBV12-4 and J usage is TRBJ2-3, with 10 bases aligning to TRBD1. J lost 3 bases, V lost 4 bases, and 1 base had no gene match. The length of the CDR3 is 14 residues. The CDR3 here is CASSSGQGTDTQYF. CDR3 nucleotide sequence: TGTGCCAGCAGTTCGGGACAGGGGACAGATACGCAGTATTTT.

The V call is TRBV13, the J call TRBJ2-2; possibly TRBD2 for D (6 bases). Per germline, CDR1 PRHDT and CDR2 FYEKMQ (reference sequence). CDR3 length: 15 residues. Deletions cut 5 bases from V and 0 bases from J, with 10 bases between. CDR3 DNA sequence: TGTGCCAGCAGCCCTTGGGACTCGAACACCGGGGAGCTGTTTTTT. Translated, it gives CASSPWDSNTGELFF.

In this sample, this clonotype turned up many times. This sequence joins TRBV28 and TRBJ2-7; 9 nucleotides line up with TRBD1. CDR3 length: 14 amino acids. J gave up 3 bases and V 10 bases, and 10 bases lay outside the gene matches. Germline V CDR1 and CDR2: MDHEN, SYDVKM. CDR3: CATKGQGGLYEQYF. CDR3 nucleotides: TGTGCCACCAAGGGACAGGGAGGACTCTACGAGCAGTACTTC.

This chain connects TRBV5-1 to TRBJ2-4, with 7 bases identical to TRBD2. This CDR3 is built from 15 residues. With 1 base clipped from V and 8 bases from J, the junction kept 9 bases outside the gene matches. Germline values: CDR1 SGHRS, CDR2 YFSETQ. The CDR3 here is CASSLLAGEGDIQYF. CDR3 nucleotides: TGCGCCAGCAGCTTGTTGGCGGGGGAAGGGGACATTCAGTACTTC.

CDR3 region: CASSSDRGVWGEQYF. The CDR3 DNA reads as TGTGCCAGCAGCTCCGACAGGGGAGTTTGGGGGGAGCAGTACTTC. The chain is built from TRBV7-2 and TRBJ2-7; TRBD1 matches 8 bases. Germline V gene sequence: CDR1 SGHTA, CDR2 FQGNSA. V was clipped by 4 bases and J by 7 bases; unmatched bases: 12. The length of the CDR3 is 15 residues.

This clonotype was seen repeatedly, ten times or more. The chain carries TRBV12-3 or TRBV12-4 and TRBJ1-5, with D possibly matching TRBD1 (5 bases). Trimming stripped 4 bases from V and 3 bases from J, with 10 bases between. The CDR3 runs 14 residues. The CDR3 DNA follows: TGTGCCAGCAGTTGGGGGGGATACAATCAGCCCCAGCATTTT. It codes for CASSWGGYNQPQHF.

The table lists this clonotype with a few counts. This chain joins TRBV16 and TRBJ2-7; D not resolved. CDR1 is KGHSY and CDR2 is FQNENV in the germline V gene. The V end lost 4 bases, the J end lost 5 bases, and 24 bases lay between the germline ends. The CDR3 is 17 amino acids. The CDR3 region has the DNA TGTGCCAGCAGCCGGGTCCCACCACCTCAGGAATTCCACGAGCAGTACTTC. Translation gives CASSRVPPPQEFHEQYF.

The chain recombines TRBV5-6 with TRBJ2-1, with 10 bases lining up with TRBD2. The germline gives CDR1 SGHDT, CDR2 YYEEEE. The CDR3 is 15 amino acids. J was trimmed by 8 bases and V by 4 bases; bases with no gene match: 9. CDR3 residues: CASSGLAGEAYEQFF. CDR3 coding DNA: TGTGCCAGCAGCGGTCTAGCGGGAGAAGCCTATGAGCAGTTCTTC.

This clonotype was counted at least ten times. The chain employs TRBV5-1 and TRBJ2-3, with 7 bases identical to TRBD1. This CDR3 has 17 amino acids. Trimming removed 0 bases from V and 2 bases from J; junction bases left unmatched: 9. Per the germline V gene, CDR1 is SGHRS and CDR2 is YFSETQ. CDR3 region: CASSLVFGGQLTDTQYF. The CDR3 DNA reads TGCGCCAGCAGCTTGGTTTTTGGGGGACAGCTCACAGATACGCAGTATTTT.

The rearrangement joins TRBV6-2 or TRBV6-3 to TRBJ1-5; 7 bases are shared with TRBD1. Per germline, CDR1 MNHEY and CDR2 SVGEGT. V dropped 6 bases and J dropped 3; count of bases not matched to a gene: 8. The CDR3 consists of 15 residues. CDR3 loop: CASRDPTGPNQPQHF. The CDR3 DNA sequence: TGTGCCAGCAGGGACCCGACAGGGCCCAATCAGCCCCAGCATTTT.

CDR3 residues: CASSIDWSYNEQFF. CDR3 sequence (DNA): TGTGCCAGTAGTATAGACTGGTCCTACAATGAGCAGTTCTTC. J is TRBJ2-1 and V is TRBV19, with D hard to call. V was pared by 0 bases and J by 1 base, with 4 bases between. Germline-derived CDR1 and CDR2 are LNHDA and SQIVND (reference sequence). The CDR3 has 14 amino acids.

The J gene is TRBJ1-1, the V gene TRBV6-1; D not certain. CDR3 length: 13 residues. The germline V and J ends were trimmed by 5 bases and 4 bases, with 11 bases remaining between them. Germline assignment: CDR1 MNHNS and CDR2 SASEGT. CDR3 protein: CASSYAGTTEAFF. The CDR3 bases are TGTGCCAGCAGTTACGCGGGCACCACTGAAGCTTTCTTT.

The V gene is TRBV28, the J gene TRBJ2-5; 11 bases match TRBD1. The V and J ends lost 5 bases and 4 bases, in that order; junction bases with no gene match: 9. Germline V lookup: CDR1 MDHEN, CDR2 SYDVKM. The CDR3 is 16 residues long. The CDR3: CASSIRTGGAGETQYF. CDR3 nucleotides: TGTGCCAGCAGTATCCGGACAGGGGGCGCGGGAGAGACCCAGTACTTC.

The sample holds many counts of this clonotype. The CDR3 DNA follows: TGCAGTGTCGGCTCCGACAGGGCCCCCTACAATGAGCAGTTCTTC. Protein product: CSVGSDRAPYNEQFF. The V and J genes are TRBV20-1 and TRBJ2-1; 7 bases are shared with TRBD1. V lost 7 bases and J lost 2; bases outside the gene matches: 11. The CDR3 is 15 residues long. CDR1 and CDR2 from the germline V gene are DFQATT and SNEGSKA (reference sequence).

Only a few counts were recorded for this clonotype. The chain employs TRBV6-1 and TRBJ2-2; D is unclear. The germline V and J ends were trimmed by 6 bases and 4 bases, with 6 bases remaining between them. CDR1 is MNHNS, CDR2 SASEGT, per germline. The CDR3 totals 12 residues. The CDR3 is CASRSFTGELFF. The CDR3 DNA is TGTGCCAGCAGATCCTTCACCGGGGAGCTGTTTTTT.

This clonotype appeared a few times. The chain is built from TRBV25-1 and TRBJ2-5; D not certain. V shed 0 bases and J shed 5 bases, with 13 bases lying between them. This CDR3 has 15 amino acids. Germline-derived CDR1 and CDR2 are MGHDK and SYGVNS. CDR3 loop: CASSEYFRELETQYF. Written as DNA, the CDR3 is TGTGCCAGCAGTGAATATTTTAGGGAACTGGAGACCCAGTACTTC.

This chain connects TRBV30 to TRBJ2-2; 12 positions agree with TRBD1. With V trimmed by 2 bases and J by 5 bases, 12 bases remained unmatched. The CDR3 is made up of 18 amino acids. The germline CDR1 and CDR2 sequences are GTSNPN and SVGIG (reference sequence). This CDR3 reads CAWSPFRDRGQWTGELFF. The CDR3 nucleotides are TGTGCCTGGAGTCCATTCCGGGACAGGGGGCAATGGACCGGGGAGCTGTTTTTT.

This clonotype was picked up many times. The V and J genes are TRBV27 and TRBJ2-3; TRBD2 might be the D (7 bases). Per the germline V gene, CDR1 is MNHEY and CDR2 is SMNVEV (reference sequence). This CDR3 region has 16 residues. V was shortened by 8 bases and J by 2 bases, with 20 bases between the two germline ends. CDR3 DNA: TGTGCCAGCGCAAGGGGGGGTTATCCGGCCACAGATACGCAGTATTTT. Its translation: CASARGGYPATDTQYF.

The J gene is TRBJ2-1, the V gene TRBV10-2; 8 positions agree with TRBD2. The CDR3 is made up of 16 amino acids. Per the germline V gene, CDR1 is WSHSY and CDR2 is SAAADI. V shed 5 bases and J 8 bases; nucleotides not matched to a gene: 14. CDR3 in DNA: TGCGCCAGCAGTCCCGCCCAGCGGGAGTCCCGCGATGAGCAGTTCTTC. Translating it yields CASSPAQRESRDEQFF.

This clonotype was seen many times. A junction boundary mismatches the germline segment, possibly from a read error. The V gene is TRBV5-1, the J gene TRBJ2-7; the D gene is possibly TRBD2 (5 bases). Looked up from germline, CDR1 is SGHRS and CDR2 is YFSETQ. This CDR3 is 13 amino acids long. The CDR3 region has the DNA TGTGCCAGCAGCTTAGAGGGAGACTACGAGCAGTACTTC. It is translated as CASSLEGDYEQYF.

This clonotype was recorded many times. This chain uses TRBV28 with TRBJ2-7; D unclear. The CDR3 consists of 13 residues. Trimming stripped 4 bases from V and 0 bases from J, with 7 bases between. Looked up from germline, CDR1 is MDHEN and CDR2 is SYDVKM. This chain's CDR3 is CASSSHPSYEQYF. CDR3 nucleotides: TGTGCCAGCAGTTCACACCCCTCCTACGAGCAGTACTTC.

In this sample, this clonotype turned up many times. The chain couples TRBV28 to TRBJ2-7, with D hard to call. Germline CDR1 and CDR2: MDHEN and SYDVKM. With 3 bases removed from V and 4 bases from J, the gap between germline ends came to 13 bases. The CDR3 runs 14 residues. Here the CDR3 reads CASSFGHGGYEQYF. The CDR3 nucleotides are TGTGCCAGCAGTTTTGGGCACGGTGGATACGAGCAGTACTTC.

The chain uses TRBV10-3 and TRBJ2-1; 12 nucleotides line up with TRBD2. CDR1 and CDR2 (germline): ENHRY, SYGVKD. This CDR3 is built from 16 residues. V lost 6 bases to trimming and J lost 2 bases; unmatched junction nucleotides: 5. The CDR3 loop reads CAIRTSGRIPYNEQFF. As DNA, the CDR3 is TGTGCCATCAGGACTAGCGGGAGAATCCCCTACAATGAGCAGTTCTTC.

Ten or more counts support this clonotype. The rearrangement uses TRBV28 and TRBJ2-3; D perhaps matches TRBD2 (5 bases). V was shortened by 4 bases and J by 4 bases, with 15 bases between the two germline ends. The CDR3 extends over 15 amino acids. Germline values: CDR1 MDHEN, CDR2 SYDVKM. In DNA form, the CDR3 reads TGTGCCAGCAGTTACCCGCTGGAGGTGGCAGATACGCAGTATTTT. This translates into CASSYPLEVADTQYF.